The 21 T cell receptor beta chains below come from one sample, sequenced in a study of OX40 agonist ivuxolimab in advanced cancers. Libraries were prepared by immunoSEQ multiplex PCR; TCRdb keeps only in-frame clonotypes and omits some of them. The data show 65,000 to 80,000 clones, with 85% to 90% seen just once and roughly 13% held by the top ten. Here the sequenced sample was CD4+ or CD8+ T cells sorted from blood, taken in a trial of the OX40 agonist ivuxolimab. These receptors all stem from an adult with an advanced solid tumor such as melanoma, head and neck, liver or kidney cancer.

This CDR3 is CASSDSDSTDTQYF. CDR3 DNA: TGTGCCAGCAGTGACTCGGACAGCACAGATACGCAGTATTTT. The chain links TRBV6-4 to TRBJ2-3, with D uncertain. This CDR3 is built from 14 residues. CDR1 MRHNA and CDR2 SNTAGT come from the germline V gene. V was clipped by 0 bases and J by 0 bases, with 4 bases between them.

The genes are TRBV5-1 and TRBJ2-5, with 9 bases aligning to TRBD1. This CDR3 contains 14 residues. The ends lost 4 bases at V and 5 bases at J; junction bases unmatched: 6. Per germline, CDR1 SGHRS and CDR2 YFSETQ. The CDR3 region is CASSRGQGRETQYF. The CDR3 DNA is TGCGCCAGCAGCCGGGGACAGGGTCGGGAGACCCAGTACTTC. The full variable domain, rest sourced from reference TRBV5-1 and TRBJ2-5, is KAGVTQTPRYLIKTRGQQVTLSCSPISGHRSVSWYQQTPGQGLQFLFEYFSETQRNKGNFPGRFSGRQFSNSRSEMNVSTLELGDSALYLCASSRGQGRETQYFGPGTRLLVL.

The rearrangement links TRBV29-1 to TRBJ1-1; 9 bases agree with TRBD1. Per the germline V gene, CDR1 is SQVTM and CDR2 is ANQGSEA. The CDR3 runs to 19 residues. Germline trimming cut 3 bases from V and 1 base from J; bases unmatched to any gene: 18. The CDR3 coding sequence is TGCAGCGTTGACCGAGGCCCGGACAGGGGCCAAAATCAGAACACTGAAGCTTTCTTT. Its translation is CSVDRGPDRGQNQNTEAFF. Together with reference TRBV29-1 and TRBJ1-1, the CDR3 gives the full variable domain: SAVISQKPSRDICQRGTSLTIQCQVDSQVTMMFWYRQQPGQSLTLIATANQGSEATYESGFVIDKFPISRPNLTFSTLTVSNMSPEDSSIYLCSVDRGPDRGQNQNTEAFFGQGTRLTVV.

This sequence joins TRBV30 and TRBJ1-5; D unresolved. CDR3 length equals 13 residues. Germline V gene sequence: CDR1 GTSNPN, CDR2 SVGIG (reference sequence). The V end lost 2 bases, the J end lost 4 bases, and 9 bases lay between the germline ends. CDR3 nucleotides: TGTGCCTGGAGTTTGTTGCGGAATCAGCCCCAGCATTTT. It codes for CAWSLLRNQPQHF.

This rearrangement joins TRBV9 to TRBJ2-1, with unresolved D. The CDR3 extends over 12 amino acids. Germline CDR1 is SGDLS and CDR2 is YYNGEE. Trimming stripped 0 bases from V and 10 bases from J, with 8 bases between. CDR3 coding DNA: TGTGCCAGCAGCGTAGGAGGTATCGAGCAGTTCTTC. It translates to CASSVGGIEQFF.

V gene TRBV28 combines with J gene TRBJ1-5; TRBD1 matches at 7 bases. The CDR3 sequence is 13 residues long. The V and J ends lost 6 bases and 3 bases, in that order; junction bases with no gene match: 2. Germline lookup yields CDR1 MDHEN and CDR2 SYDVKM. The CDR3 region has the DNA TGTGCCAGCAGACAGGGGATCAATCAGCCCCAGCATTTT. Its translation: CASRQGINQPQHF. The variable domain in full, completed from reference TRBV28 and TRBJ1-5, reads DVKVTQSSRYLVKRTGEKVFLECVQDMDHENMFWYRQDPGLGLRLIYFSYDVKMKEKGDIPEGYSVSREKKERFSLILESASTNQTSMYLCASRQGINQPQHFGDGTRLSIL.

The sample holds one count of this clone. The DNA of the CDR3 is TGTGCCAGCAGTTTGCACACAGGTGAAGCTTTCTTT. It specifies CASSLHTGEAFF. The gene calls are TRBV27 and TRBJ1-1; possible D gene TRBD1, 5 bases. CDR1 MNHEY and CDR2 SMNVEV come from the germline V gene (reference sequence). This CDR3 contains 12 residues. V shed 3 bases and J shed 7 bases, with 9 bases lying between them.

The chain employs TRBV18 and TRBJ2-2; tentatively, D is TRBD2 (6 bases). Trimming took 1 base from V and 3 from J, leaving 6 bases between them. The CDR3 loop spans 14 amino acids. Germline lookup yields CDR1 KGHSH and CDR2 LQKENI. Here the CDR3 reads CASSPLADTGELFF. The CDR3 DNA follows: TGTGCCAGCTCACCACTAGCGGACACCGGGGAGCTGTTTTTT.

Details on this clone: A read error may account for a junction end that differs from germline. CDR3 protein: CASSLAPGGTDTQYF. CDR3 in DNA: TGTGCTAGCAGCTTAGCCCCGGGAGGAACAGATACGCAGTATTTT. The V call is TRBV7-7, the J call TRBJ2-3, with 7 bases aligning to TRBD2. CDR3 length: 15 residues. CDR1 and CDR2 from the germline V gene are SSHAT and FNYEAQ (reference sequence).

This clone came up a few times. The V gene is TRBV18, the J gene TRBJ1-5; 7 bases agree with TRBD1. Losses at the gene ends were 4 bases for V and 2 bases for J; bases not matched to a gene: 2. Germline V gene lookup returns CDR1 KGHSH and CDR2 LQKENI. The CDR3 has 14 amino acids. The DNA for the CDR3 is TGTGCCAGCTCACGGACAGGCGGCAATCAGCCCCAGCATTTT. This translates into CASSRTGGNQPQHF. Full variable domain (rest looked up from reference TRBV18 and TRBJ1-5): NAGVMQNPRHLVRRRGQEARLRCSPMKGHSHVYWYRQLPEEGLKFMVYLQKENIIDESGMPKERFSAEFPKEGPSILRIQQVVRGDSAAYFCASSRTGGNQPQHFGDGTRLSIL.

This sequence joins TRBV28 and TRBJ1-5, with no clear D. Trimming left V 6 bases short and J 7 bases short, with 4 bases between. This CDR3 region has 10 residues. Germline lookup yields CDR1 MDHEN and CDR2 SYDVKM. The CDR3 coding sequence is TGTGCCAGCAGCCGACAGCCCCAGCATTTT. Protein product: CASSRQPQHF.

V and J are TRBV15 and TRBJ2-1; possibly TRBD1 for D (5 bases). The CDR3 is made up of 16 amino acids. Germline CDR1 is LNHNV and CDR2 is YYDKDF (reference sequence). Trimming cost V 5 bases and J 0 bases, with 14 bases left between them. CDR3 coding DNA: TGTGCCACCAGCCGATCTGGGGCGAGCTCCTACAATGAGCAGTTCTTC. Its protein product is CATSRSGASSYNEQFF.

This clone was detected once. The CDR3 here is CASSLQRDGSHEQYF. CDR3 in DNA: TGTGCCAGCAGCTTACAGCGCGACGGGAGCCACGAGCAGTACTTC. The chain has TRBV7-3 and TRBJ2-7; tentatively, D is TRBD2 (6 bases). The germline V gene has CDR1 SGHTA and CDR2 FQGTGA. V was pared by 2 bases and J by 5 bases, with 16 bases between. The CDR3 is made up of 15 amino acids.

V usage is TRBV19 and J usage is TRBJ2-5; 8 bases match TRBD2. Germline assignment: CDR1 LNHDA and CDR2 SQIVND (reference sequence). V trimming: 6 bases; J trimming: 4 bases; junction bases outside the gene matches: 4. This CDR3 is built from 13 residues. In DNA form, the CDR3 reads TGTGCCAGTAGGAAGCGGGAGTTAGAGACCCAGTACTTC. Translating it yields CASRKRELETQYF.

The chain employs TRBV7-2 and TRBJ1-1; 7 bases are shared with TRBD1. V shed 5 bases, J shed 0 bases, and the junction held 3 bases outside the gene matches. CDR1 and CDR2 from the germline V gene are SGHTA and FQGNSA. The CDR3 length is 14 residues. The CDR3 bases are TGTGCCAGCAGCCCCGACAGGGTGAACACTGAAGCTTTCTTT. Its protein is CASSPDRVNTEAFF. The full variable domain, completed using reference TRBV7-2 and TRBJ1-1, is GAGVSQSPSNKVTEKGKDVELRCDPISGHTALYWYRQSLGQGLEFLIYFQGNSAPDKSGLPSDRFSAERTGGSVSTLTIQRTQQEDSAVYLCASSPDRVNTEAFFGQGTRLTVV.

The chain carries TRBV18 and TRBJ1-3; D is unresolved. This CDR3 is 16 amino acids long. Trimming stripped 3 bases from V and 4 bases from J, with 16 bases between. The V gene's germline CDR1 is KGHSH and CDR2 LQKENI. The CDR3, as DNA: TGTGCCAGCTCACCTCCGGCAGACTCGTCCGGAAACACCATATATTTT. Translation: CASSPPADSSGNTIYF.

The chain joins TRBV5-1 to TRBJ2-7; D might be TRBD1 (6 bases). Trimming cost V 4 bases and J 4 bases, with 18 bases left between them. This CDR3 comprises 15 residues. Germline V gene lookup returns CDR1 SGHRS and CDR2 YFSETQ. CDR3 residues: CASSPGDTQPYEQYF. The CDR3 coding sequence is TGCGCCAGCAGCCCCGGGGACACCCAGCCTTACGAGCAGTACTTC.

This sequence joins TRBV10-3 and TRBJ1-2; D not resolved. The V end lost 8 bases, the J end lost 8 bases, and 12 bases lay between the germline ends. Germline V gives CDR1 ENHRY, CDR2 SYGVKD. The CDR3 loop spans 11 amino acids. CDR3 protein: CAIQIKGGYTF. CDR3 DNA sequence: TGTGCCATCCAGATCAAAGGCGGCTACACCTTC.

This chain uses TRBV15 with TRBJ1-3, with D hard to call. CDR3 length: 16 amino acids. The germline V gene has CDR1 LNHNV and CDR2 YYDKDF (reference sequence). The V gene lost 8 bases and the J gene lost 2 bases, with 19 bases spanning the gap. The CDR3 is CATVKDFGDPGNTIYF. The CDR3 DNA reads as TGTGCCACCGTTAAGGATTTCGGGGATCCTGGAAACACCATATATTTT.

This clone was found a few times. The chain's CDR3 is CASSYLGQPKWALHF. The CDR3 DNA reads TGTGCCAGCAGTTACCTGGGGCAGCCGAAATGGGCCCTCCACTTT. V is TRBV6-5 and J is TRBJ1-6; D possibly corresponds to TRBD1 (5 bases). The germline gives CDR1 MNHEY, CDR2 SVGAGI. V lost 2 bases and J 14 bases, leaving 19 bases between the germline ends. The CDR3 is 15 amino acids.

This clone was detected once. This sequence joins TRBV6-4 and TRBJ2-1; D is ambiguous. The CDR3 has 13 residues. V was clipped by 0 bases and J by 7 bases, with 7 bases between them. Looked up from germline, CDR1 is MRHNA and CDR2 is SNTAGT. In DNA, the CDR3 is TGTGCCAGCAGTGACTCAGCCCAAAATGAGCAGTTCTTC. Translating it yields CASSDSAQNEQFF.